This T cell receptor beta chain was identified in a study of T-cell reconstitution after alpha-beta-depleted transplantation in children. This clonotype was recorded a few times. Its antigen is unidentified. Study results and limitations: Most T-cell counts and diversity one year after the transplant came from T cells that were newly produced. Expanded clones from the graft, numbering several hundred, reportedly supplied alpha-beta T cells about two months after transplant. Some patients' high day-60 TCRbeta diversity was attributed to recipient cells surviving conditioning.

The TCRbeta library incorporated unique molecular identifiers. TCRdb itself ran the PCR reads through MiXCR, one entry per CDR3 protein. The repertoire includes 500,000 to 650,000 distinct CDR3 sequences, roughly 11% of them detected once, and 12% to 15% sits in the top ten. Sequenced here: PBMCs, mostly from graft donor cells, sampled 180 days after TCRalphabeta/CD19-depleted stem cell transplant. The receptor was derived from a female patient between 2 and 10 years old who had a stem cell transplant for aplastic anemia, so the T cells may come from the graft donor.

CDR3 nucleotide sequence: TGTGCCAGCAGCCCCGGGACAGGGGATGTTGGCTACACCTTC. Encoded protein: CASSPGTGDVGYTF. This chain connects TRBV9 to TRBJ1-2; 10 positions agree with TRBD1. Germline V gene lookup returns CDR1 SGDLS and CDR2 YYNGEE. The V gene end was trimmed by 4 bases and the J gene end by 7 bases; junction bases not matched to a gene: 7. This CDR3 comprises 14 residues.